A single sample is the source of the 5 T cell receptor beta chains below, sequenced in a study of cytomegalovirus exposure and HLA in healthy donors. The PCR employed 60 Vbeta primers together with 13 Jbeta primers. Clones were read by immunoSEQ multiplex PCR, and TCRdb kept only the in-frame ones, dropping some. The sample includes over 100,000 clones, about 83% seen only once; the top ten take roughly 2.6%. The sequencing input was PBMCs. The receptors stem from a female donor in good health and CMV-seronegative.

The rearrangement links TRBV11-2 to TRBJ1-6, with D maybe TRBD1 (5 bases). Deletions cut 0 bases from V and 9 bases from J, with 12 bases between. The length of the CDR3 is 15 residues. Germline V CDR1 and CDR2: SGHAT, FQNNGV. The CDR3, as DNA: TGTGCCAGCAGCTTAGAGTGGGGGGGGTCTTCACCCCTCCACTTT. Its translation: CASSLEWGGSSPLHF.

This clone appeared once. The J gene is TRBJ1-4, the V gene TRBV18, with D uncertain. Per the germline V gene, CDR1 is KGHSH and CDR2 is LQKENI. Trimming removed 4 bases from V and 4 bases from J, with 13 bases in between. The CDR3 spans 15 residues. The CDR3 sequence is CASSRSAGNNEKLFF. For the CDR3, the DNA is TGTGCCAGCTCACGCAGCGCGGGGAATAATGAAAAACTGTTTTTT.

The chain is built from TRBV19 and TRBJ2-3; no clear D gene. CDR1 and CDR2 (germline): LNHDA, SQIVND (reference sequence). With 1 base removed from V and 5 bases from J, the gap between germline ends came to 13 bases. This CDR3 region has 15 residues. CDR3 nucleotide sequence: TGTGCCAGTAGTATAGCGACGGGTCGGCAAGATACGCAGTATTTT. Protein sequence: CASSIATGRQDTQYF.

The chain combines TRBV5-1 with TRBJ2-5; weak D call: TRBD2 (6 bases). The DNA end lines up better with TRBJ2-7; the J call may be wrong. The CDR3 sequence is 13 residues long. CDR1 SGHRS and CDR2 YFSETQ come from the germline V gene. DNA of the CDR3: TGCGCCAGCCGGTCGGGGGACGTAAGCGAGCAGTACTTC. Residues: CASRSGDVSEQYF.

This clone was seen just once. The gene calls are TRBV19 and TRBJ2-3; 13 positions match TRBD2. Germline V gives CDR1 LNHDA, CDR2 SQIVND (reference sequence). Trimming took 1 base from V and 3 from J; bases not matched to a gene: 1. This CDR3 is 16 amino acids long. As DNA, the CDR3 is TGTGCCAGTAGTATAGGGACTAGCGGGGGAACAGATACGCAGTATTTT. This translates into CASSIGTSGGTDTQYF.